This TCR beta chain was found in a study of T cells after posttransplantation cyclophosphamide. Regarding the study as a whole: Recipient CMV seropositivity and CMV reactivation strongly tracked TRB clonality.

The protocol was immunoSEQ multiplex PCR, while the TCRdb copy is restricted to in-frame clones and leaves out a portion. The sample is made up of tens of thousands of clones, none counted only once. This clone was seen at least ten times. Its antigen remains unknown. Between the trimmed V and J ends, which lost 4 bases and 9 bases, there was a span of 13 bases. From germline, CDR1 is SGHNT and CDR2 YENEEA. The CDR3 consists of 13 residues. The material sequenced was PBMCs. The V gene is TRBV11-3, the J gene TRBJ2-1; unclear D gene. This sequence originates from a man aged 40-55 years in good health, CMV-negative, and a related stem cell transplant donor. The CDR3 coding sequence is TGTGCCAGCAGCTCACCCTACAGTATTGAGCAGTTCTTC. This translates into CASSSPYSIEQFF.